The T cell receptor beta chain described here comes from a study of T-cell reconstitution after alpha-beta-depleted transplantation in children. Study observations and caveats: Hyperexpanded clones declined; after one year, newly produced T cells mostly supplied diversity. Reportedly, roughly two months post-transplant, alpha-beta T cells arose from several hundred expanded graft clones. Certain patients had high TCRbeta diversity at day 60, and it came from recipient T cells and thymic progenitors that survived.

Library preparation (for TCRbeta) was performed with unique molecular identifiers. TCRdb processed the PCR reads anew with MiXCR; each CDR3 protein has one entry. The sample lists 450,000 to 700,000 distinct CDR3 sequences, more than 20% occurring once. CDR1 and CDR2 (germline): DFQATT, SNEGSKA (reference sequence). The V gene lost 1 base and the J gene lost 4 bases, with 17 bases spanning the gap. The CDR3 consists of 16 residues. About this clonotype: Its target is unknown.

This clonotype was sampled from a boy in the first two years of life with Wiskott-Aldrich syndrome, due to receive a stem cell transplant. Sample: PBMCs, taken before TCRalphabeta/CD19-depleted stem cell transplant. The J gene is TRBJ1-3, the V gene TRBV20-1; tentatively, D is TRBD1 (6 bases). CDR3 sequence: CSARVTGTFIGNTIYF. The CDR3 nucleotides read TGCAGTGCTAGAGTGACCGGGACATTCATCGGAAACACCATATATTTT.